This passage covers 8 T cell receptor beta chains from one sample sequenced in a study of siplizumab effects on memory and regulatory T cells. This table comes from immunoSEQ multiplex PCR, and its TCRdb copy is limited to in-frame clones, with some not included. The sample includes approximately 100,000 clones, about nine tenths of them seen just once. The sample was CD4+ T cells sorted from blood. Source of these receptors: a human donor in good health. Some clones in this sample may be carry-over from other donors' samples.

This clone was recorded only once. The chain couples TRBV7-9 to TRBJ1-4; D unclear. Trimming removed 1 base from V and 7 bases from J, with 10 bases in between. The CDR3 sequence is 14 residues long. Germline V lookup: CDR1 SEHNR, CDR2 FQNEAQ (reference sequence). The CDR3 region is CASSLGGTGEKLFF. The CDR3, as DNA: TGTGCCAGCAGCTTAGGAGGCACCGGTGAAAAACTGTTTTTT.

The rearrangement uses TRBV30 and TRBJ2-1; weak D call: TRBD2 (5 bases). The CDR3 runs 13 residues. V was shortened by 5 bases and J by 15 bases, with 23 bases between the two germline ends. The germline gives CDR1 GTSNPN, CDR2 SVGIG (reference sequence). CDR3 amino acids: CAWFPTHRGSAFF. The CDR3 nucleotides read TGTGCCTGGTTCCCCACCCATCGGGGTAGTGCGTTCTTC.

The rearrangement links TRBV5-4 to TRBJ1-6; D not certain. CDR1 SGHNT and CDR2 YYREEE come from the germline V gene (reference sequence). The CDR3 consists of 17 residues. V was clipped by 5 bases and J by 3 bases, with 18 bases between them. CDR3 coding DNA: TGTGCCAGCAGACAATCCTTTGGAAACAGCTATAATTCACCCCTCCACTTT. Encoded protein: CASRQSFGNSYNSPLHF.

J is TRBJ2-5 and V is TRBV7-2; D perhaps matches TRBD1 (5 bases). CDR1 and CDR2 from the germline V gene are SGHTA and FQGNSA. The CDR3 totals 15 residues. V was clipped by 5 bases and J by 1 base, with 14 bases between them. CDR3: CASSDGWGFQETQYF. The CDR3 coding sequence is TGTGCCAGCAGCGACGGCTGGGGCTTCCAAGAGACCCAGTACTTC.

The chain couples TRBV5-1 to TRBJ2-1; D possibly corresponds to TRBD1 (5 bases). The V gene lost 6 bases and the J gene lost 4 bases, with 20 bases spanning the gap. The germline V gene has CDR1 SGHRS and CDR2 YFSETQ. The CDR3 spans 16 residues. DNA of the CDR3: TGCGCCAGCAAATGGAATCTTGACAGATCTTACAATGAGCAGTTCTTC. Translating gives CASKWNLDRSYNEQFF.

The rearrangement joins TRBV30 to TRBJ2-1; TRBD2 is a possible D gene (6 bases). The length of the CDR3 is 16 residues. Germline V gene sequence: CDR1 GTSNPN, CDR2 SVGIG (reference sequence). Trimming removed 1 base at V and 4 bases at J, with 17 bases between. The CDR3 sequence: CAWSGAGSYLYNEQFF. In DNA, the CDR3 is TGTGCCTGGAGTGGGGCGGGGAGCTACCTTTACAATGAGCAGTTCTTC.

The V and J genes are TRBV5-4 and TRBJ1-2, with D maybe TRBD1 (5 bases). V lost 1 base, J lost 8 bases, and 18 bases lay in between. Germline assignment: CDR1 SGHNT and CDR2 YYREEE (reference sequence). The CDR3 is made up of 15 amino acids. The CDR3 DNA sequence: TGTGCCAGCAGCTTGTCGCCAGGGAGGAACATAGGCTACACCTTC. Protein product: CASSLSPGRNIGYTF.

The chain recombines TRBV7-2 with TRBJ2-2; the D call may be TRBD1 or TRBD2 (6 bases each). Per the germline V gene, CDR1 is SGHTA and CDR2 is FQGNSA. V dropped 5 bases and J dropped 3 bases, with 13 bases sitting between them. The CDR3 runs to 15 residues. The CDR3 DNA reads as TGTGCCAGCAGCGGGGGCGGGACTTACACCGGGGAGCTGTTTTTT. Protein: CASSGGGTYTGELFF.